These 3 T cell receptor beta chains were all obtained from the same sample, sequenced in a study of identical twins. TCRdb fed the 5' RACE reads into MiXCR, producing one record per CDR3 protein. Of about 530,000 distinct CDR3 sequences in the sample, 20% to 25% were seen once. The same data also contributed to another study, on yellow fever vaccine responses in identical twins.

The sequenced sample was CD4+ T cells sorted from blood. The receptor set was obtained from a woman under 30 in good health.

This clonotype has only a few counts. CDR3 region: CASSPSDNTGELFF. The CDR3 region has the DNA TGTGCCAGCTCACCATCAGATAACACCGGGGAGCTGTTTTTT. This chain uses TRBV18 with TRBJ2-2; D gene ambiguous. Trimming took 2 bases from V and 2 from J, leaving 6 bases between them. In germline, CDR1 is KGHSH, CDR2 LQKENI. The length of the CDR3 is 14 residues.

The chain has TRBV10-2 and TRBJ1-5; D remains unclear. This CDR3 has 13 amino acids. V dropped 6 bases and J dropped 4 bases, with 10 bases sitting between them. Germline CDR1 reads WSHSY; CDR2 reads SAAADI. The CDR3 region has the DNA TGCGCCAGCAGCGAAGGACTAAATCAGCCCCAGCATTTT. Translation: CASSEGLNQPQHF.

The sample holds a few counts of this clonotype. The CDR3 sequence: CASSTYDGGGGEQFF. Here the CDR3 DNA reads TGCGCCAGCAGCACGTACGACGGGGGGGGTGGTGAGCAGTTCTTC. V and J are TRBV5-1 and TRBJ2-1; 8 bases fit TRBD2. J was trimmed by 9 bases and V by 4 bases; bases with no gene match: 12. Per the germline V gene, CDR1 is SGHRS and CDR2 is YFSETQ. The length of the CDR3 is 15 residues.